Below are 13 T cell receptor beta chains sequenced from a single sample in a study of blood T cell repertoires in COVID-19. Libraries were prepared by immunoSEQ multiplex PCR; TCRdb keeps only in-frame clonotypes and omits some of them. The repertoire holds about 500,000 clones, with approximately 92% as singletons. Sequenced input: peripheral blood. The receptors originated from a young man with COVID-19, enrolled during active disease.

This chain links TRBV4-2 with TRBJ1-3; D is perhaps TRBD1 (5 bases). V lost 6 bases and J lost 0, with 12 bases in between. The germline gives CDR1 LGHNA, CDR2 YNFKEQ. This CDR3 is 15 amino acids long. The DNA for the CDR3 is TGTGCCAGCAGTGACGACAGCAGCTCTGGAAACACCATATATTTT. Residues: CASSDDSSSGNTIYF.

The chain is built from TRBV11-2 and TRBJ2-7, with D tentatively TRBD1 (5 bases). The germline V gene encodes CDR1 SGHAT and CDR2 FQNNGV. The CDR3 sequence is 15 residues long. V lost 1 base to trimming and J lost 0 bases, with 10 bases between them. CDR3 DNA sequence: TGTGCCAGCAGCTTAGGGCCAGGGTCCTCCTACGAGCAGTACTTC. Protein: CASSLGPGSSYEQYF.

This chain links TRBV7-9 with TRBJ1-2; 7 bases line up with TRBD1. V lost 6 bases to trimming and J lost 4 bases; unmatched junction nucleotides: 8. The CDR3 loop spans 14 amino acids. Germline CDR1 and CDR2: SEHNR and FQNEAQ (reference sequence). CDR3 bases: TGTGCCAGCAGAATTCCCCGGGACAGCTATGGCTACACCTTC. Residues: CASRIPRDSYGYTF.

The chain employs TRBV6-5 and TRBJ1-1, with D perhaps matching TRBD1 (5 bases). Trimming removed 0 bases from V and 8 bases from J, with 10 bases in between. Germline CDR1 is MNHEY and CDR2 is SVGAGI. The CDR3 runs to 13 residues. CDR3 residues: CASSYSRGIEAFF. In DNA, the CDR3 is TGTGCCAGCAGTTACTCGCGGGGCATAGAAGCTTTCTTT.

This sequence joins TRBV19 and TRBJ1-4; D may be TRBD1 (5 bases). V was trimmed by 6 bases and J by 7 bases, leaving 21 bases between them. This CDR3 spans 16 amino acids. CDR1 LNHDA and CDR2 SQIVND come from the germline V gene (reference sequence). The chain's CDR3 is CASRRWGGELGEKLFF. Here the CDR3 DNA reads TGTGCCAGTAGGAGGTGGGGAGGGGAGCTGGGTGAAAAACTGTTTTTT.

The genes are TRBV2 and TRBJ1-5; D call uncertain. Trimming removed 4 bases at V and 0 bases at J, with 10 bases between. CDR3 length: 15 amino acids. Germline CDR1 SNHLY, CDR2 FYNNEI. The CDR3 sequence is CASSVGRASNQPQHF. The CDR3 DNA follows: TGTGCCAGCAGTGTCGGGCGGGCTAGCAATCAGCCCCAGCATTTT. Supplemented by reference TRBV2 and TRBJ1-5, the full variable domain reads EPEVTQTPSHQVTQMGQEVILRCVPISNHLYFYWYRQILGQKVEFLVSFYNNEISEKSEIFDDQFSVERPDGSNFTLKIRSTKLEDSAMYFCASSVGRASNQPQHFGDGTRLSIL.

CDR3 in DNA: TGCGCCAGCAGCCAAGATCCATACACCGCCAATGAGCAGTTCTTC. Residues: CASSQDPYTANEQFF. V is TRBV4-1 and J is TRBJ2-1; D is uncertain. CDR1 and CDR2 (germline): MGHRA, YSYEKL. There are 15 residues in the CDR3. V lost 0 bases and J 6 bases, leaving 12 bases between the germline ends.

The V call is TRBV7-6, the J call TRBJ2-4; 11 nucleotides match TRBD2. The trim removed 2 bases at V and 1 base at J, leaving 4 bases unmatched. The CDR3 covers 17 residues. Looked up from germline, CDR1 is SGHVS and CDR2 is FNYEAQ. The CDR3 sequence is CASSLIPSGGAKNIQYF. CDR3 in DNA: TGTGCCAGCAGCTTAATCCCTAGCGGGGGGGCCAAAAACATTCAGTACTTC.

This clone was found once. The gene calls are TRBV5-1 and TRBJ1-2; 8 nucleotides line up with TRBD1. The CDR3 spans 15 residues. Germline lookup yields CDR1 SGHRS and CDR2 YFSETQ. The V segment lost 4 bases and the J segment 5 bases; nucleotides outside the gene matches: 10. The CDR3 DNA sequence: TGCGCCAGCAGCCCGAGGGACAGGCCCCCTTATGGCTACACCTTC. Translated, it gives CASSPRDRPPYGYTF.

The V and J genes are TRBV7-2 and TRBJ2-2; the D gene is possibly TRBD2 (7 bases). Germline V gene lookup returns CDR1 SGHTA and CDR2 FQGNSA. V gave up 2 bases and J gave up 4 bases, with 11 bases separating them. CDR3 size: 15 residues. In DNA, the CDR3 is TGTGCCAGCAGCTTACTGGGGGGGCGCACCGGGGAGCTGTTTTTT. The encoded protein is CASSLLGGRTGELFF.

The rearrangement uses TRBV18 and TRBJ2-7; 11 nucleotides agree with TRBD2. Germline loops: CDR1 KGHSH, CDR2 LQKENI. This CDR3 contains 15 residues. Trimming cost V 6 bases and J 2 bases; bases outside gene matches: 6. Here the CDR3 DNA reads TGTGCCAGCTCGGGGACTAGCGGCCCGACCTACGAGCAGTACTTC. This codes for CASSGTSGPTYEQYF.

V is TRBV19 and J is TRBJ2-1, with 8 bases matching TRBD2. The germline gives CDR1 LNHDA, CDR2 SQIVND (reference sequence). CDR3 length: 17 residues. The trim removed 0 bases at V and 5 bases at J, leaving 9 bases unmatched. The CDR3 DNA sequence: TGTGCCAGTAGTATAGACGGGAGGCGGGAGGTCCACAATGAGCAGTTCTTC. It yields the protein CASSIDGRREVHNEQFF.

V is TRBV7-3 and J is TRBJ2-5; 9 bases are shared with TRBD1. J lost 3 bases, V lost 5 bases, and 7 bases had no gene match. The germline CDR1 and CDR2 sequences are SGHTA and FQGTGA. CDR3 length: 15 residues. The CDR3 spells CASSKGTGRKETQYF. The CDR3 coding sequence is TGTGCCAGCAGCAAAGGGACAGGGAGGAAAGAGACCCAGTACTTC.